A selection of T cell receptor beta chains follows, all from one sample in a study of T cell responses to AZD1222 COVID-19 vaccine. This table comes from immunoSEQ multiplex PCR, and its TCRdb copy is limited to in-frame clones, with some not included. The sample has about 140,000 clones, almost 95% seen once. Sequenced here: peripheral blood, sampled 28 days after the second AZD1222 dose. Receptors were obtained from an adult who received the AZD1222 COVID-19 vaccine. The CDR3 runs from the conserved cysteine through the conserved F or W. Each record gives: J gene, D gene, V gene, CDR3 DNA, CDR3 protein. The D gene is left open where the match is weak.

TRBJ1-1	-	TRBV3-1/TRBV3-2	TGTGCCAGCAGCCCGGGGCAAAACACTGAAGCTTTCTTT	CASSPGQNTEAFF
TRBJ1-1	-	TRBV28	TGTGCCAGCAGTCTCAGGGGCCGACCTCCGATCACTGAAGCTTTCTTT	CASSLRGRPPITEAFF
TRBJ2-5	TRBD1	TRBV5-1	TGCGCCAGCAGCTCGGACAGGGTAGAGACCCAGTACTTC	CASSSDRVETQYF
TRBJ1-1	-	TRBV5-8	TGTGCCAGCAGCTTGTATACGACCCGGGCTGACACTGAAGCTTTCTTT	CASSLYTTRADTEAFF
TRBJ1-1	TRBD1	TRBV18	TGTGCCAGCTCACCCCAGGACAGGTCCACTGAAGCTTTCTTT	CASSPQDRSTEAFF
TRBJ2-7	TRBD1	TRBV6-5	TGTGCCAGCAGTTACTCCAGGGGGCGTTACGAGCAGTACTTC	CASSYSRGRYEQYF
TRBJ2-2	TRBD2	TRBV5-1	TGCGCCAGCAGCTTAGGTGGCCTAGCGGGCCCCTACACCGGGGAGCTGTTTTTT	CASSLGGLAGPYTGELFF
TRBJ1-3	-	TRBV28	TGTGCCAGCACCTTAACGGCCTCTGGAAACACCATATATTTT	CASTLTASGNTIYF
TRBJ2-3	TRBD2	TRBV2	TGTGCCAGGGGGACTAGCGGGAGGGCCCCAGATACGCAGTATTTT	CARGTSGRAPDTQYF
TRBJ2-3	-	TRBV5-6	TGTGCCAGCAGCTTGCTTCGGGTTCCTTACACAGATACGCAGTATTTT	CASSLLRVPYTDTQYF
TRBJ1-6	-	TRBV13	TGTGCCAGCAGCGTCTCCGCGGGGCAAGGGACCTATAATTCACCCCTCCACTTT	CASSVSAGQGTYNSPLHF
TRBJ1-1	TRBD1	TRBV28	TGTGCCAGCAGGATAGGACAGGGTCCTGAAGCTTTCTTT	CASRIGQGPEAFF